These 11 T cell receptor beta chains were sequenced from one sample in a study of shared clonotypes between healthy human individuals. Sequenced by immunoSEQ multiplex PCR; TCRdb stores in-frame clones only, minus some. Among more than 2,000,000 clones, approximately 90% were seen once, and the ten largest hold around 0.15%. The sample was naive CD4+ T cells sorted from blood. Described subset: CD45RA+ positively selected. The receptors derive from a man between 18 and 35 years old in good health.

V is TRBV5-4 and J is TRBJ1-2, with no clear D. V gave up 5 bases and J gave up 5 bases, with 16 bases separating them. The germline V gene has CDR1 SGHNT and CDR2 YYREEE (reference sequence). CDR3 length: 14 amino acids. The CDR3 DNA sequence: TGTGCCAGCAGGTTAGATCCTGCAGAGTATGGCTACACCTTC. Protein sequence: CASRLDPAEYGYTF. The full variable domain, in which reference TRBV5-4 and TRBJ1-2 provide the parts outside the CDR3, is ETGVTQSPTHLIKTRGQQVTLRCSSQSGHNTVSWYQQALGQGPQFIFQYYREEENGRGNFPPRFSGLQFPNYSSELNVNALELDDSALYLCASRLDPAEYGYTFGSGTRLTVV.

The chain is built from TRBV15 and TRBJ1-4; D remains unclear. V was trimmed by 3 bases and J by 6 bases, leaving 20 bases between them. This CDR3 region has 17 residues. CDR1 is LNHNV, CDR2 YYDKDF, per germline (reference sequence). CDR3 nucleotide sequence: TGTGCCACCAGCAGGGCCTCTTGGGAAGGGATGGATGAAAAACTGTTTTTT. Protein sequence: CATSRASWEGMDEKLFF.

This clone appeared once. The chain's CDR3 is CASREGRKNTGELFF. The CDR3 DNA sequence: TGTGCCAGCAGGGAGGGGCGAAAGAACACCGGGGAGCTGTTTTTT. The rearrangement uses TRBV2 and TRBJ2-2; tentative D call: TRBD2 (6 bases). The CDR3 has 15 residues. Germline V gene lookup returns CDR1 SNHLY and CDR2 FYNNEI. V shed 6 bases and J shed 1 base, with 12 bases lying between them.

On this clone: The same CDR3 is also encoded by other DNA sequences in this sample. The gene calls are TRBV25-1 and TRBJ2-7, with D perhaps matching TRBD2 (7 bases). The CDR3 extends over 14 amino acids. The germline CDR1 and CDR2 sequences are MGHDK and SYGVNS. Trimming pared 2 bases from V and 4 bases from J, leaving 12 bases between. The CDR3 DNA follows: TGTGCCAGCAGTGAAGGGGGGGGCCCATACGAGCAGTACTTC. Protein: CASSEGGGPYEQYF.

In this sample, this clone turned up a few times. The rearrangement uses TRBV18 and TRBJ1-1, with TRBD1 as a possible D gene (5 bases). The V end was cut by 6 bases, the J end by 5 bases, with 10 bases between. The CDR3 runs 12 residues. CDR1 is KGHSH and CDR2 is LQKENI in the germline V gene. Here the CDR3 reads CASSAGLTEAFF. The CDR3 region has the DNA TGTGCCAGCTCGGCAGGGTTGACTGAAGCTTTCTTT.

The V and J genes are TRBV10-3 and TRBJ1-3; D is unresolved. The V end was cut by 2 bases, the J end by 6 bases, with 8 bases between. Per germline, CDR1 ENHRY and CDR2 SYGVKD. The CDR3 has 13 amino acids. CDR3 region: CAISEGEENTIYF. Written as DNA, the CDR3 is TGTGCCATCAGTGAGGGTGAAGAAAACACCATATATTTT.

The chain is built from TRBV13 and TRBJ1-2; TRBD1 agrees at 7 bases. J gave up 2 bases and V 5 bases, and 8 bases lay outside the gene matches. This CDR3 region has 15 residues. Germline V gene data show CDR1 as PRHDT and CDR2 as FYEKMQ (reference sequence). The CDR3 bases are TGTGCCAGCAGCCTCCGACAGGGTAGGAACTATGGCTACACCTTC. Encoded protein: CASSLRQGRNYGYTF.

The rearrangement joins TRBV19 to TRBJ2-5; D may be TRBD2 (5 bases). The CDR3 covers 13 residues. CDR1 LNHDA and CDR2 SQIVND come from the germline V gene (reference sequence). Deletions cut 6 bases from V and 1 base from J, with 9 bases between. The CDR3 DNA follows: TGTGCCAGTAGCTCGCTAGCCCAAGAGACCCAGTACTTC. Its protein product is CASSSLAQETQYF. Drawing the rest from reference TRBV19 and TRBJ2-5, the complete variable domain is DGGITQSPKYLFRKEGQNVTLSCEQNLNHDAMYWYRQDPGQGLRLIYYSQIVNDFQKGDIAEGYSVSREKKESFPLTVTSAQKNPTAFYLCASSSLAQETQYFGPGTRLLVL.

The chain joins TRBV7-2 to TRBJ2-1; 8 bases map to TRBD2. The CDR3 is 15 residues long. Losses at the gene ends were 1 base for V and 4 bases for J; bases not matched to a gene: 3. CDR1 SGHTA and CDR2 FQGNSA come from the germline V gene. CDR3 nucleotides: TGTGCCAGCAGCTTAGATGGGACTAGATACAATGAGCAGTTCTTC. Translation gives CASSLDGTRYNEQFF.

On this clone itself: This specimen includes other DNA sequences encoding the same CDR3. The J gene is TRBJ2-5, the V gene TRBV5-1; no definite D call. The CDR3 totals 14 residues. Germline V lookup: CDR1 SGHRS, CDR2 YFSETQ. V shed 2 bases and J shed 0 bases, with 8 bases lying between them. DNA for the CDR3: TGCGCCAGCAGCTTAGTACCCGACCAAGAGACCCAGTACTTC. Translating gives CASSLVPDQETQYF.

This clone has a handful of counts. The chain links TRBV19 to TRBJ1-6; D not certain. The CDR3 has 13 amino acids. V lost 9 bases and J lost 4, with 10 bases in between. Looked up from germline, CDR1 is LNHDA and CDR2 is SQIVND (reference sequence). CDR3 protein: CASSDTYNSPLHF. CDR3 bases: TGTGCCAGCTCAGACACATATAATTCACCCCTCCACTTT.